The subject of this entry is one T cell receptor (beta chain). The target antigen is unknown. This specimen belongs to a study of post-analysis software for immune sequencing data. Unique molecular identifiers were present in the TCR beta cDNA libraries. One entry per CDR3 protein results from TCRdb running MiXCR on the PCR reads. This sample has about 430,000 distinct CDR3 sequences, with approximately 37% found just once. V lost 10 bases, J lost 1 base, and 13 bases stayed unmatched. CDR3 length equals 17 residues. The V gene's germline CDR1 is ENHRY and CDR2 SYGVKD. Study results and caveats: Five or six TRBV segments were significantly more frequent in patients than in controls. TRBV5-6, TRBV5-1 and TRBV20-1 were among these segments.

Sequences were obtained from blood. The receptor was derived from a girl aged 2 to 9 with multiple sclerosis. This chain connects TRBV10-3 to TRBJ2-1; TRBD2 matches 10 bases. CDR3 nucleotides: TGTGCCACGTCCGGGGGAGCGGGAGGGGCGTCCTACAATGAGCAGTTCTTC. It is translated as CATSGGAGGASYNEQFF.